Sequencing of this T cell receptor beta chain was carried out in a study of Ad26.COV2.S vaccination and SARS-CoV-2 variants. Study background: Donor participated within the Ad26.COV2.S arm of the COV1001 trial. Intramuscular Ad26.COV2.S doses were given once or twice, 56 days apart.

As for treatment: about 20 received Ad26.COV2.S at low or high dose, single or two shots; 5 received placebo; per-sample allocation not given. Sampling was performed 63 days after the first vaccine or placebo injection. In Boston, the donor was an adult between 18-55 years of age. Sequencing used immunoSEQ multiplex PCR; TCRdb keeps in-frame clones, though not all of them. This sample has 510,000 or so clones, with around 90% found just once. V lost 8 bases to trimming and J lost 1 base; unmatched junction nucleotides: 2. The CDR3 sequence is 14 residues long. Germline V lookup: CDR1 ENHRY, CDR2 SYGVKD. Study-level findings and limits: Vaccine recipients and placebo recipients showed similar non-spike TCR breadth.

As to this clone: Its antigen is unidentified.

The clonotype was recovered from a person aged 18-65 years who received the Ad26.COV2.S COVID-19 vaccine or a placebo. The V call is TRBV10-3, the J call TRBJ2-6, with TRBD2 identical over 7 bases. The sample consisted of peripheral blood, taken in a trial of Ad26.COV2.S vaccine versus placebo. The CDR3 loop reads CAIWGGSGANVLTF. As DNA, the CDR3 is TGTGCCATCTGGGGAGGGTCTGGGGCCAACGTCCTGACTTTC.